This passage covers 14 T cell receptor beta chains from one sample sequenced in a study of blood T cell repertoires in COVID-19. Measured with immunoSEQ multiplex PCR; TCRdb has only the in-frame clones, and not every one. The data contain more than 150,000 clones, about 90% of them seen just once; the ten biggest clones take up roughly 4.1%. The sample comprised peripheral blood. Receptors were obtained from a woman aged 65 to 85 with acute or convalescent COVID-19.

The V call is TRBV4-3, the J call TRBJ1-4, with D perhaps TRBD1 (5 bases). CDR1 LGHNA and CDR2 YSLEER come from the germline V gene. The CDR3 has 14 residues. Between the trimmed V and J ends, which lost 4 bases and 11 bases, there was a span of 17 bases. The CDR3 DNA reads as TGCGCCAGCAGCCCTACGGCTGCAGGGTATAAACTGTTTTTT. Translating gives CASSPTAAGYKLFF.

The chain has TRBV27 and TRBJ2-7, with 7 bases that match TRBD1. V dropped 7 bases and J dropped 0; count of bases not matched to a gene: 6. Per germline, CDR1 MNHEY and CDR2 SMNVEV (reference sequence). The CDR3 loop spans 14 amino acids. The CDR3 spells CASNKQGPSYEQYF. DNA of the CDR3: TGTGCCAGCAACAAACAGGGGCCCTCCTACGAGCAGTACTTC.

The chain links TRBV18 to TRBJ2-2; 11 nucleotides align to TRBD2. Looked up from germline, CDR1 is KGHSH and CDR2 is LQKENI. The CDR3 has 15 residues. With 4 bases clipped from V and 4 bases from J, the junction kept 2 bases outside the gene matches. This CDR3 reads CASSLGTSGTGELFF. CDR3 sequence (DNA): TGTGCCAGCTCACTGGGGACTAGCGGCACCGGGGAGCTGTTTTTT.

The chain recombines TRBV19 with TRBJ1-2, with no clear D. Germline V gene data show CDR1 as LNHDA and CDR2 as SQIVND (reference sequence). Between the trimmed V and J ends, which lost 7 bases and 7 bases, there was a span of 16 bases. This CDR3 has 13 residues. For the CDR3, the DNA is TGTGCCAGTACCCAGAGTCGGGGTTCTGGCTACACCTTC. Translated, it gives CASTQSRGSGYTF.

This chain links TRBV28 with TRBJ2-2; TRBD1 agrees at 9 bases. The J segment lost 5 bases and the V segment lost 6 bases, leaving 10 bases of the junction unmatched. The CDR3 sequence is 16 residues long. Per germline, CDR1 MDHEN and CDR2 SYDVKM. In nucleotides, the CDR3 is TGTGCCAGCAGCTCGGCCGGGACAGGGCGAACCGGGGAGCTGTTTTTT. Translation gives CASSSAGTGRTGELFF.

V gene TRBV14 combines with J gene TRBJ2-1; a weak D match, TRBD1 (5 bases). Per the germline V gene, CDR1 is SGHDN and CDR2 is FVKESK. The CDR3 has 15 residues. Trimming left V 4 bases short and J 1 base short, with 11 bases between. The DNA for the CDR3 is TGTGCCAGCAGCCTGGCGGACATTTCCTACAATGAGCAGTTCTTC. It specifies CASSLADISYNEQFF.

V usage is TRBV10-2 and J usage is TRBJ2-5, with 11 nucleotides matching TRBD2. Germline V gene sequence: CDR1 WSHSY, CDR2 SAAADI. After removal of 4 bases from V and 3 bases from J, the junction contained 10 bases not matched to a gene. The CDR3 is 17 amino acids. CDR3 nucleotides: TGCGCCAGCAGTGCGGTCGGGCTAGCGGGGGGTAAAGAGACCCAGTACTTC. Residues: CASSAVGLAGGKETQYF.

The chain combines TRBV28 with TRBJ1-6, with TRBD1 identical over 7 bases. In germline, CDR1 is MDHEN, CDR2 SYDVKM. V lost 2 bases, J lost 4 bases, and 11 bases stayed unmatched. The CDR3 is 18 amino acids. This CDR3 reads CASSLTGTAMSYNSPLHF. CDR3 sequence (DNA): TGTGCCAGCAGTTTAACTGGGACAGCGATGTCTTATAATTCACCCCTCCACTTT.

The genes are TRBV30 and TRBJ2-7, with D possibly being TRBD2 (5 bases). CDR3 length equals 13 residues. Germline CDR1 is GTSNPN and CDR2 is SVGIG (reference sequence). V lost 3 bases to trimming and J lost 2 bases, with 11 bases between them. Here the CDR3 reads CAWSGLGAYEQYF. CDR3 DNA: TGTGCCTGGAGCGGGCTCGGGGCCTACGAGCAGTACTTC.

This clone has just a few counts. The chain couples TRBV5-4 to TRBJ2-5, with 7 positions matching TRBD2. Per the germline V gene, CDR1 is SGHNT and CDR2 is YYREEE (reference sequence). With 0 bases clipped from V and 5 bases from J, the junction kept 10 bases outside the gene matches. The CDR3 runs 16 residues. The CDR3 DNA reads TGTGCCAGCAGCTTGGGAGGACTAGTTGAGGGGGAGACCCAGTACTTC. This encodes CASSLGGLVEGETQYF.

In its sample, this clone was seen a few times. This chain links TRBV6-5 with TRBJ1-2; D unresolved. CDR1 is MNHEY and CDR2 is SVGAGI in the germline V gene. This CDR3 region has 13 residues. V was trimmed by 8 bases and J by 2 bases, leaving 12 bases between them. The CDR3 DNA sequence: TGTGCCAGCTGCAGAATTACCAACTATGGCTACACCTTC. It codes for CASCRITNYGYTF.

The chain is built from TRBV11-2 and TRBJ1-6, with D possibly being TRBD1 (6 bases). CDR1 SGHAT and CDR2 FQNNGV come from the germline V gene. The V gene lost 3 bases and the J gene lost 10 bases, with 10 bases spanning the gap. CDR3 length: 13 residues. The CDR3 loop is CASSFRGTSPLHF. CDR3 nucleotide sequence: TGTGCCAGCAGCTTCAGGGGTACGTCACCCCTCCACTTT.

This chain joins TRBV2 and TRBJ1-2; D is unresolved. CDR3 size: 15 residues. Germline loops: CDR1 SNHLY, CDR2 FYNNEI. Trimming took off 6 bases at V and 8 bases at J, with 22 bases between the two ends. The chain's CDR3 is CASRVGGSGVEGYTF. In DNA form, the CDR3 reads TGTGCCAGCAGGGTGGGTGGATCCGGGGTAGAAGGCTACACCTTC. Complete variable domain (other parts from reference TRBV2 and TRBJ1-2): EPEVTQTPSHQVTQMGQEVILRCVPISNHLYFYWYRQILGQKVEFLVSFYNNEISEKSEIFDDQFSVERPDGSNFTLKIRSTKLEDSAMYFCASRVGGSGVEGYTFGSGTRLTVV.

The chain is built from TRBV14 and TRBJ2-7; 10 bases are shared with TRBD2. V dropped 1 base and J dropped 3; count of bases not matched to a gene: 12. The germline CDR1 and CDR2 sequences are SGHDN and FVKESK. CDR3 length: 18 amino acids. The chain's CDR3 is CASSQGVGLAAIYYEQYF. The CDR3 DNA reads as TGTGCCAGCAGCCAAGGTGTCGGACTAGCGGCCATCTACTACGAGCAGTACTTC.